The 9 T cell receptor beta chains below all came from one sample that was sequenced in a study of T-cell reconstitution after alpha-beta-depleted transplantation in children. Preparation of the TCRbeta library used unique molecular identifiers. MiXCR, applied by TCRdb to the PCR reads, yields one record per CDR3 protein. The profile shows about 340,000 distinct CDR3 sequences, around 15% of them singletons. Specimen: PBMCs, mostly from graft donor cells, collected 360 days after TCRalphabeta/CD19-depleted stem cell transplant. The receptors were gathered from a male patient under 10 years old who had a stem cell transplant for acute lymphoblastic leukemia, so the T cells may come from the graft donor.

A few counts support this clonotype. The chain joins TRBV5-1 to TRBJ1-1; D possibly corresponds to TRBD1 (5 bases). The CDR3 totals 14 residues. Germline-derived CDR1 and CDR2 are SGHRS and YFSETQ. V lost 0 bases and J 4 bases, leaving 10 bases between the germline ends. As DNA, the CDR3 is TGCGCCAGCAGCTTGGCCGGGACCCTCACTGAAGCTTTCTTT. This translates into CASSLAGTLTEAFF.

This chain links TRBV5-1 with TRBJ2-1, with TRBD2 matching 15 bases. Germline loops: CDR1 SGHRS, CDR2 YFSETQ. With V trimmed by 4 bases and J by 2 bases, 10 bases remained unmatched. The CDR3 totals 19 residues. The CDR3 nucleotides read TGCGCCAGCAGCCCCCCCGGGACTAGCGGGAGGCCTACCTACAATGAGCAGTTCTTC. It codes for CASSPPGTSGRPTYNEQFF.

This clonotype was seen a few times. V usage is TRBV12-3 or TRBV12-4 and J usage is TRBJ1-2; D is uncertain. CDR3 length equals 12 residues. V lost 4 bases and J lost 5, with 8 bases in between. The CDR3 spells CASSSNLYGYTF. The CDR3 region has the DNA TGTGCCAGCAGTTCCAACCTTTATGGCTACACCTTC.

This clonotype occurred a few times. This sequence joins TRBV24-1 and TRBJ2-3; 9 nucleotides align to TRBD1. CDR1 and CDR2 from the germline V gene are KGHDR and SFDVKD. Losses at the gene ends were 2 bases for V and 5 bases for J; bases not matched to a gene: 7. The CDR3 sequence is 16 residues long. The CDR3 protein is CATSDSGTGSLDTQYF. The CDR3 nucleotides are TGTGCCACCAGTGATTCCGGGACAGGGAGTCTAGATACGCAGTATTTT.

V usage is TRBV14 and J usage is TRBJ2-1; 8 bases map to TRBD2. Germline V lookup: CDR1 SGHDN, CDR2 FVKESK. The CDR3 length is 15 residues. J was trimmed by 8 bases and V by 5 bases; bases with no gene match: 11. The CDR3 reads CASSAWQAGVDEQFF. Here the CDR3 DNA reads TGTGCCAGCAGCGCGTGGCAAGCGGGAGTCGATGAGCAGTTCTTC.

CDR3 amino acids: CASSGSRNTGELFF. CDR3 nucleotide sequence: TGTGCCAGCAGTGGGTCCAGAAACACCGGGGAGCTGTTTTTT. The genes are TRBV2 and TRBJ2-2; D is uncertain. Trimming shortened V by 4 bases and J by 2 bases, and 8 bases separated the two germline ends. This CDR3 is 14 amino acids long. Germline CDR1 and CDR2: SNHLY and FYNNEI.

This clonotype was observed a few times. This rearrangement joins TRBV18 to TRBJ2-1; D possibly corresponds to TRBD2 (6 bases). The CDR3 runs 16 residues. The germline gives CDR1 KGHSH, CDR2 LQKENI. The germline V and J ends were trimmed by 3 bases and 6 bases, with 18 bases remaining between them. This CDR3 reads CASSPTGLPLRNEQFF. The CDR3 coding sequence is TGTGCCAGCTCACCTACAGGACTACCCTTACGCAATGAGCAGTTCTTC.

This clonotype was observed a handful of times. The chain links TRBV20-1 to TRBJ2-7; TRBD1 matches at 7 bases. The CDR3 runs to 13 residues. The J segment lost 5 bases and the V segment lost 3 bases, leaving 7 bases of the junction unmatched. Germline V gene sequence: CDR1 DFQATT, CDR2 SNEGSKA (reference sequence). The CDR3, as DNA: TGCAGTGCTAGCCCGATGACAGGGAACGAGCAGTACTTC. Translating it yields CSASPMTGNEQYF.

This clonotype was counted a few times. The chain uses TRBV3-1 and TRBJ1-5; 7 bases match TRBD1. J was trimmed by 6 bases and V by 4 bases; bases with no gene match: 6. The V gene's germline CDR1 is LGHDT and CDR2 YNNKEL (reference sequence). The CDR3 is made up of 14 amino acids. CDR3 in DNA: TGTGCCAGCAGCCGAGGGGCAGGGGGTCAGCCCCAGCATTTT. The encoded protein is CASSRGAGGQPQHF.